Below, 14 T cell receptor beta chains from the same sample are listed, as sequenced in a study of blood T cell repertoires in COVID-19. Sequenced by immunoSEQ multiplex PCR; TCRdb stores in-frame clones only, minus some. The sample has hundreds of thousands of clones, roughly 83% seen once; the top ten hold roughly 2%. Sequences were obtained from PBMCs or T cells enriched from blood (not recorded which). Receptor source: a woman aged 45-60 years who had recovered from COVID-19.

The rearrangement links TRBV6-5 to TRBJ2-1; D is possibly TRBD2 (5 bases). The CDR3 extends over 13 amino acids. The ends were cut back, 7 bases at V and 0 bases at J, with 7 bases in the middle. Germline V gene lookup returns CDR1 MNHEY and CDR2 SVGAGI. The CDR3 spells CASTAGSYNEQFF. In DNA, the CDR3 is TGTGCCAGCACCGCGGGCTCCTACAATGAGCAGTTCTTC.

The chain combines TRBV5-8 with TRBJ1-6, with 10 bases fitting TRBD1. Germline V lookup: CDR1 SGHTS, CDR2 YDEGEE. This CDR3 region has 16 residues. The trim removed 4 bases at V and 5 bases at J, leaving 6 bases unmatched. The CDR3 coding sequence is TGTGCCAGCAGCACATGGACAGGGGGGGATAATTCACCCCTCCACTTT. Its translation is CASSTWTGGDNSPLHF.

The V and J genes are TRBV4-1 and TRBJ2-1; 7 bases are a match to TRBD2. Germline V gene lookup returns CDR1 MGHRA and CDR2 YSYEKL. CDR3 length: 17 residues. V was clipped by 1 base and J by 7 bases; unmatched bases: 13. The CDR3 spells CASSQGRLAARVNEQFF. CDR3 bases: TGCGCCAGCAGCCAAGGTCGCCTAGCGGCCCGCGTGAATGAGCAGTTCTTC.

V is TRBV7-3 and J is TRBJ2-1, with a tentative D call TRBD2 (7 bases). From germline, CDR1 is SGHTA and CDR2 FQGTGA. The CDR3 sequence is 17 residues long. V was trimmed by 5 bases and J by 2 bases, leaving 19 bases between them. In nucleotides, the CDR3 is TGTGCCAGCAGCCATCGTGGGGGCGGGAGCACCTACAATGAGCAGTTCTTC. Encoded protein: CASSHRGGGSTYNEQFF.

V gene TRBV9 combines with J gene TRBJ2-6; 14 nucleotides align to TRBD2. The CDR3 covers 22 residues. Germline loops: CDR1 SGDLS, CDR2 YYNGEE. V shed 1 base, J shed 0 bases, and the junction held 12 bases outside the gene matches. CDR3 sequence: CASSVKGLAGEPRHSGANVLTF. DNA for the CDR3: TGTGCCAGCAGCGTAAAGGGACTAGCGGGAGAACCTCGCCACTCTGGGGCCAACGTCCTGACTTTC.

The chain uses TRBV5-4 and TRBJ1-1; TRBD1 is a possible D gene (6 bases). This CDR3 region has 15 residues. Germline CDR1 SGHNT, CDR2 YYREEE (reference sequence). V lost 0 bases and J lost 6, with 15 bases in between. As DNA, the CDR3 is TGTGCCAGCAGCTTGGCCGTGGGGGGGGGCGCTGAAGCTTTCTTT. Translating it yields CASSLAVGGGAEAFF.

The rearrangement joins TRBV7-3 to TRBJ1-3; D remains ambiguous. CDR1 SGHTA and CDR2 FQGTGA come from the germline V gene. Deletions cut 5 bases from V and 2 bases from J, with 10 bases between. The CDR3 loop spans 14 amino acids. The CDR3 protein is CASSPSSAGNTIYF. The CDR3 nucleotides read TGTGCCAGCAGCCCTTCCTCGGCTGGAAACACCATATATTTT.

The V and J genes are TRBV9 and TRBJ2-3; 7 bases align to TRBD2. Unmatched junction bases numbered 11, after V lost 4 bases and J lost 6 bases. CDR3 length: 15 residues. Germline V CDR1 and CDR2: SGDLS, YYNGEE. CDR3 bases: TGTGCCAGCAGCTCTCCAGCCGGGGGGATCGATACGCAGTATTTT. Residues: CASSSPAGGIDTQYF. Drawing the rest from reference TRBV9 and TRBJ2-3, the complete variable domain is DSGVTQTPKHLITATGQRVTLRCSPRSGDLSVYWYQQSLDQGLQFLIQYYNGEERAKGNILERFSAQQFPDLHSELNLSSLELGDSALYFCASSSPAGGIDTQYFGPGTRLTVL.

The gene calls are TRBV7-9 and TRBJ2-1, with 8 bases aligning to TRBD2. This CDR3 is 17 amino acids long. The junction had 9 bases not matched to a gene; V was cut back by 5 bases and J by 0 bases. Germline V gene data show CDR1 as SEHNR and CDR2 as FQNEAQ (reference sequence). DNA for the CDR3: TGTGCCAGCAGCCAACCTCAGAGCGGGAGCTCCTACAATGAGCAGTTCTTC. This translates into CASSQPQSGSSYNEQFF. Drawing the rest from reference TRBV7-9 and TRBJ2-1, the complete variable domain is DTGVSQNPRHKITKRGQNVTFRCDPISEHNRLYWYRQTLGQGPEFLTYFQNEAQLEKSRLLSDRFSAERPKGSFSTLEIQRTEQGDSAMYLCASSQPQSGSSYNEQFFGPGTRLTVL.

This clone occurred a few times. The chain has TRBV6-5 and TRBJ1-5; weak D call: TRBD1 (6 bases). The CDR3 extends over 15 amino acids. The V gene's germline CDR1 is MNHEY and CDR2 SVGAGI. The V end was cut by 6 bases, the J end by 5 bases, with 17 bases between. CDR3 in amino acids: CASRRTLKGDQPQHF. CDR3 sequence (DNA): TGTGCCAGCAGACGGACCCTCAAGGGGGATCAGCCCCAGCATTTT.

V is TRBV14 and J is TRBJ2-3, with D possibly being TRBD2 (5 bases). Trimming took 0 bases from V and 2 from J, leaving 18 bases between them. This CDR3 is 18 amino acids long. Germline lookup yields CDR1 SGHDN and CDR2 FVKESK. In DNA form, the CDR3 reads TGTGCCAGCAGCCAAGATATCGGACTTCTCCCTGACACAGATACGCAGTATTTT. Translated, it gives CASSQDIGLLPDTDTQYF.

The chain carries TRBV11-3 and TRBJ2-3, with TRBD2 matching over 8 bases. The germline V gene encodes CDR1 SGHNT and CDR2 YENEEA. The CDR3 consists of 16 residues. V trimming: 6 bases; J trimming: 0 bases; junction bases outside the gene matches: 8. The CDR3 sequence is CASRKRGPTSTDTQYF. CDR3 nucleotides: TGTGCCAGCAGGAAGCGGGGGCCAACTAGCACAGATACGCAGTATTTT.

The V call is TRBV3-1 (or the pseudogene TRBV3-2), the J call TRBJ1-4, with a weak D call TRBD1 (5 bases). CDR1 and CDR2 from the germline V gene are LGHDT and YNNKEL (reference sequence). Deletions cut 1 base from V and 4 bases from J, with 13 bases between. The CDR3 loop spans 16 amino acids. Here the CDR3 reads CASSQGPGGVNEKLFF. The CDR3 coding sequence is TGTGCCAGCAGCCAAGGCCCCGGGGGAGTTAATGAAAAACTGTTTTTT.

About this clone: This sample also contains other DNA sequences that code for the same CDR3. The chain carries TRBV30 and TRBJ2-5; D call uncertain. The germline V gene encodes CDR1 GTSNPN and CDR2 SVGIG (reference sequence). There are 12 residues in the CDR3. V was cut by 0 bases and J by 4 bases, with 6 bases left in between. This chain's CDR3 is CAWSVSGETQYF. CDR3 nucleotide sequence: TGTGCCTGGAGTGTATCGGGAGAGACCCAGTACTTC.